These 11 T cell receptor beta chains share one sample of origin, sequenced in a study of blood T cell repertoires in COVID-19. TCRdb's table, derived via immunoSEQ multiplex PCR, lists solely in-frame clones and lacks some. The sample comprises approximately 450,000 clones, around 88% of which are singletons, and 4.3% rests with the top ten. What was sequenced was peripheral blood. Every receptor here comes from a woman younger than 45 with acute or convalescent COVID-19.

V is TRBV18 and J is TRBJ2-5; 7 nucleotides line up with TRBD2. The CDR3 has 15 residues. Germline loops: CDR1 KGHSH, CDR2 LQKENI. Losses at the gene ends were 6 bases for V and 1 base for J; bases not matched to a gene: 8. The CDR3 region is CASSPQLAAQETQYF. The CDR3 DNA reads TGTGCCAGCTCCCCCCAGCTAGCGGCCCAAGAGACCCAGTACTTC.

J is TRBJ1-5 and V is TRBV27; D is possibly TRBD1 (6 bases). V was shortened by 2 bases and J by 6 bases, with 14 bases between the two germline ends. The CDR3 consists of 15 residues. From germline, CDR1 is MNHEY and CDR2 SMNVEV (reference sequence). The CDR3 DNA reads TGTGCCAGCAGTTTAAAGCCCCAGGGGATTCAGCCCCAGCATTTT. This sequence encodes CASSLKPQGIQPQHF.

This rearrangement joins TRBV10-3 to TRBJ1-4, with D tentatively TRBD1 (5 bases). Deletions cut 6 bases from V and 3 bases from J, with 11 bases between. This CDR3 is built from 14 residues. The V gene's germline CDR1 is ENHRY and CDR2 SYGVKD. This CDR3 is CAIRSAGANEKLFF. The CDR3 bases are TGTGCCATCAGAAGCGCGGGGGCTAATGAAAAACTGTTTTTT.

This chain links TRBV5-1 with TRBJ2-3, with D perhaps matching TRBD2 (6 bases). This CDR3 comprises 15 residues. Between the trimmed V and J ends, which lost 4 bases and 2 bases, there was a span of 14 bases. Per the germline V gene, CDR1 is SGHRS and CDR2 is YFSETQ. The CDR3 spells CASSPSASDTDTQYF. The CDR3 region has the DNA TGCGCCAGCAGCCCCTCGGCTAGCGACACAGATACGCAGTATTTT.

This chain joins TRBV5-1 and TRBJ2-1; 7 bases agree with TRBD2. The CDR3 runs 13 residues. V shed 1 base and J 7 bases; nucleotides not matched to a gene: 2. The germline gives CDR1 SGHRS, CDR2 YFSETQ. CDR3 DNA: TGCGCCAGCAGCTTGCGACTAGCAAATGAGCAGTTCTTC. Protein sequence: CASSLRLANEQFF.

The chain has TRBV9 and TRBJ1-2; 10 nucleotides line up with TRBD1. The trim removed 2 bases at V and 7 bases at J, leaving 8 bases unmatched. Germline CDR1 reads SGDLS; CDR2 reads YYNGEE. The CDR3 has 15 residues. CDR3 nucleotides: TGTGCCAGCAGCGTTGGGACAGGGGCTACGTCTGGCTACACCTTC. Translating it yields CASSVGTGATSGYTF. The full variable domain, with the rest looked up from reference TRBV9 and TRBJ1-2, is DSGVTQTPKHLITATGQRVTLRCSPRSGDLSVYWYQQSLDQGLQFLIQYYNGEERAKGNILERFSAQQFPDLHSELNLSSLELGDSALYFCASSVGTGATSGYTFGSGTRLTVV.

The chain has TRBV12-3 or TRBV12-4 and TRBJ2-7; perhaps TRBD2 as D (6 bases). V was shortened by 8 bases and J by 0 bases, with 8 bases between the two germline ends. This CDR3 comprises 12 residues. The CDR3 protein is CASGEDSYEQYF. The CDR3 DNA reads as TGTGCCAGCGGGGAGGACTCCTACGAGCAGTACTTC.

This chain joins TRBV6-6 and TRBJ1-1; D is perhaps TRBD1 (5 bases). V gave up 2 bases and J gave up 4 bases, with 11 bases separating them. This CDR3 region has 14 residues. In germline, CDR1 is MNHNY, CDR2 SVGAGI (reference sequence). CDR3 residues: CASSYTRVSTEAFF. The CDR3 nucleotides read TGTGCCAGCAGTTACACCAGGGTTTCCACTGAAGCTTTCTTT.

The chain uses TRBV13 and TRBJ2-5, with 9 bases matching TRBD2. Unmatched junction bases numbered 6, after V lost 5 bases and J lost 2 bases. CDR3 length: 15 amino acids. The germline gives CDR1 PRHDT, CDR2 FYEKMQ (reference sequence). The chain's CDR3 is CASSRILAGQETQYF. The CDR3 bases are TGTGCCAGCAGCAGAATTCTAGCGGGGCAAGAGACCCAGTACTTC.

The chain has TRBV5-1 and TRBJ2-7, with 8 nucleotides matching TRBD1. The germline CDR1 and CDR2 sequences are SGHRS and YFSETQ. The V segment lost 0 bases and the J segment 7 bases; nucleotides outside the gene matches: 0. The CDR3 is 12 amino acids. The CDR3 is CASSLGTGEQYF. For the CDR3, the DNA is TGCGCCAGCAGCTTGGGGACAGGGGAGCAGTACTTC.

The CDR3 region is CASSLQGGRPFF. CDR3 coding DNA: TGTGCCAGCAGTTTACAGGGTGGCCGTCCTTTCTTT. This chain joins TRBV28 and TRBJ1-1, with D perhaps TRBD1 (5 bases). CDR3 size: 12 residues. V lost 2 bases and J 12 bases, leaving 13 bases between the germline ends. From germline, CDR1 is MDHEN and CDR2 SYDVKM. Looking up the rest from reference TRBV28 and TRBJ1-1 gives the full variable domain: DVKVTQSSRYLVKRTGEKVFLECVQDMDHENMFWYRQDPGLGLRLIYFSYDVKMKEKGDIPEGYSVSREKKERFSLILESASTNQTSMYLCASSLQGGRPFFGQGTRLTVV.